The 2 T cell receptor beta chains below were found in one sample sequenced in a study of T cells after somatic rescue of genetic block (dated by TCRdb to 2018 to 2021). Library construction relied on the immunoSEQ multiplex PCR assay. Not all clones reach the TCRdb copy of this immuneACCESS table, which keeps in-frame sequences only. Checked studies attribute under half of the gap to unresolved V genes and leave the rest unexplained. This sample holds more than 65,000 clones; around 90% were observed only once. The top ten clones comprise approximately 3% of the sample. Sequences were obtained from peripheral blood mononuclear cells (PBMCs). The receptors were sampled from a young man.

The chain links TRBV5-1 to TRBJ2-5; D remains unclear. CDR3 size: 14 residues. The V gene's germline CDR1 is SGHRS and CDR2 YFSETQ. Trimming removed 2 bases at V and 1 base at J, with 9 bases between. CDR3 nucleotide sequence: TGCGCCAGCAGCTTCCCAGCCCGCCAAGAGACCCAGTACTTC. Amino acid sequence: CASSFPARQETQYF.

CDR3 loop: CASRLSEISPYEQYF. The CDR3 coding sequence is TGCGCCAGCAGACTTTCGGAAATCAGCCCCTACGAGCAGTACTTC. The chain uses TRBV4-1 and TRBJ2-7; no firm D call. The length of the CDR3 is 15 residues. Germline CDR1 MGHRA, CDR2 YSYEKL. The V end lost 6 bases, the J end lost 2 bases, and 17 bases lay between the germline ends.